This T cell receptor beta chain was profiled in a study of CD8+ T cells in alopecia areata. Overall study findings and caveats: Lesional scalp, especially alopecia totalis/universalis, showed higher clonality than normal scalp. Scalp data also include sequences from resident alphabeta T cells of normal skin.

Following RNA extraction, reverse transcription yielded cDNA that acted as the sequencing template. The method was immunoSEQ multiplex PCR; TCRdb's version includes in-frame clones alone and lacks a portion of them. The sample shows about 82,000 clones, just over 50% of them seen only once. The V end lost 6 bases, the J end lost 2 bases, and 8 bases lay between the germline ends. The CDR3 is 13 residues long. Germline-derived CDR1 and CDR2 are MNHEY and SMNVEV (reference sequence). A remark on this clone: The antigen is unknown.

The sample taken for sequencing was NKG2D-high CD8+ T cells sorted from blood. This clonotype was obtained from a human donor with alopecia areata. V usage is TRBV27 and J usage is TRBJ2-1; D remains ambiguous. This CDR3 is CASSADTYNEQFF. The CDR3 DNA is TGTGCCAGCAGCGCGGATACCTACAATGAGCAGTTCTTC.